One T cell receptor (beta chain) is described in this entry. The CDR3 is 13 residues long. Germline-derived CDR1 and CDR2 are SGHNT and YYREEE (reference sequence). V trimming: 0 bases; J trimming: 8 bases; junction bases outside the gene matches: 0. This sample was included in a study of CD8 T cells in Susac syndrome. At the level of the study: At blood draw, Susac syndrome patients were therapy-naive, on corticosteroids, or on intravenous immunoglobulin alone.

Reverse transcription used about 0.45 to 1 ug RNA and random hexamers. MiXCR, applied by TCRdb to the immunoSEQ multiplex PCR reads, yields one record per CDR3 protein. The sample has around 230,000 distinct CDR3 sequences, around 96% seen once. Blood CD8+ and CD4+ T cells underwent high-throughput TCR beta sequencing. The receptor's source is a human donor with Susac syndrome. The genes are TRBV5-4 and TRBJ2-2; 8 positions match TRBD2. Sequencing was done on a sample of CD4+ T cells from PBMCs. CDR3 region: CASSLVAGGELFF. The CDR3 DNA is TGTGCCAGCAGCTTGGTAGCGGGAGGGGAGCTGTTTTTT.